This TCR beta chain was captured in a study of T cells in pancreatic ductal adenocarcinoma. Study-wide results and limits: Tumor-versus-blood clonality comparisons may be biased toward lower tumor diversity. The resected cohort was biased toward the minority with early-stage disease. Blood had more productive templates and roughly 8-fold more unique clonotypes than tumor. No significant tumor-blood clonality difference; means were about 0.1 and 0.065.

The table came from immunoSEQ multiplex PCR; TCRdb's copy has only in-frame clones and leaves some out. The sample lists about 29,000 clones; around nine tenths were seen once. Trimming left V 4 bases short and J 11 bases short, with 22 bases between. The germline gives CDR1 SGHTA, CDR2 FQGTGA. The CDR3 loop spans 15 amino acids. As for this clone: Its antigen is not identified.

Selected pancreatic ductal adenocarcinoma patients had undergone surgery without neoadjuvant therapy. The sample was PBMCs. V gene TRBV7-3 combines with J gene TRBJ2-3; D perhaps matches TRBD2 (6 bases). The clonotype originates from a human donor with pancreatic ductal adenocarcinoma. CDR3 loop: CASSSTGTAEREQYF. CDR3 DNA sequence: TGTGCCAGCAGCTCTACTGGGACTGCCGAGAGGGAGCAGTATTTT.